The entry below describes one T cell receptor beta chain. The antigen is not known. Primers included in the PCR were 60 Vbeta and 13 Jbeta primers. Libraries were prepared by immunoSEQ multiplex PCR; TCRdb keeps only in-frame clonotypes and omits some of them. The sample gives about 200,000 clones, around 81% of which show up once; 1.5% to 2% is in the top ten. This CDR3 is built from 16 residues. The V segment lost 4 bases and the J segment 2 bases; nucleotides outside the gene matches: 9. Germline assignment: CDR1 SGHRS and CDR2 YFSETQ. The sample is drawn from a study of cytomegalovirus exposure and HLA in healthy donors. Points from the study as a whole: Associated with HLA alleles at 0.05 false discovery rate in a later analysis were around 17,000 TCR beta sequences.

This clonotype originated in a young man in good health and CMV-seronegative. This rearrangement joins TRBV5-1 to TRBJ2-5; 9 bases agree with TRBD1. Sequencing input: PBMCs. CDR3 bases: TGCGCCAGCAGCCCCGGGACAGGGTGGGAACAAGAGACCCAGTACTTC. The encoded protein is CASSPGTGWEQETQYF.